This T cell receptor beta chain comes out of a study of siplizumab effects on memory and regulatory T cells (dated by TCRdb to between 2017 and 2020). In the study overall: The effect of the anti-CD2 antibody siplizumab on alloreactive T-cell subsets was examined in allogeneic mixed lymphocyte reactions constructed from human PBMCs.

Trimming takes 4 bases off V and 11 bases off J; junction bases not matched to a gene: 7. From cysteine to phenylalanine, the CDR3 is 12 amino acids long. This entry keeps only the CDR3 DNA: 36 bases, framed from base 1. CDR1 and CDR2 (SGDLS, YYNGEE) derive from the germline V gene. Sorted unstimulated T cells and proliferating T cells recovered from mixed lymphocyte reactions were subjected to TCRbeta CDR3 sequencing. Fresh whole blood from more than 8 HLA-typed healthy donors was used as the source from which PBMCs were isolated. To map where alloreactive clones came from, unstimulated CD4+ non-regulatory T cells were FACS-sorted. Libraries were prepared through the immunoSEQ multiplex PCR assay. The deep sequencing platform assayed 80,000 to 100,000 TCR templates per sample. Genomic DNA extracted from sorted T cells was the material used for TCRbeta CDR3 sequencing. Per the authors' processing: The R programming language was used for clonal analysis of TCRbeta CDR3 data. Alloreactive CD4+ and CD8+ clones were defined by comparing unstimulated samples with post-reaction CFSE-low samples. Regulatory or non-regulatory origin was assigned to alloreactive CD4+ clones by matching of sequences to sorted unstimulated Treg and non-Treg repertoires. In its TCRdb copy, this immuneACCESS table keeps in-frame sequences only and misses some clones. Where compared with another copy, unresolved V genes explain less than half of these, and the others have no known cause. The V and J calls and the clone size are those of that table, but D and trimming were determined from the DNA. This sample holds 75,000 to 100,000 clones; 85% to 95% were observed only once. 0.3% of the sample is in the top ten clones.

Concerning this clone: The antigen this receptor binds is unknown. No base quality values were provided; no much bigger clone lies one nucleotide off.

The research as a whole found: A naive or memory phenotype could not be assigned to roughly 75-96% of proliferating CD4+ or CD8+ clones. Sequences below about 10^-5 frequency were poorly captured, so only a minor fraction of alloreactive clones could be mapped to unstimulated subsets. Among mappable alloreactive CD4+ clones, the Treg-derived fraction averaged nearly 70% with siplizumab versus roughly 29% in control reactions. The suppressive function of proliferating Tregs from siplizumab cultures was not functionally confirmed. Greater diversity appeared to be present in unstimulated naive T cells than in memory T cells, and a substantial contribution to the alloresponse seemed to be made by naive cells. The cumulative frequency of alloreactive sequences that could be traced back to unstimulated CD4+ memory T cells was significantly reduced by siplizumab.

The chain was built from TRBV9 and TRBJ1-1, and 8 junction bases match TRBD1. The sequence derives from a human donor in good health. Sequenced: non-Treg CD4+ T cells sorted from blood. The sample's cell subset or site label, decoded: FACS-sorted unstimulated CD4+ non-regulatory T cells. The CDR3 here reads CASSTTGVGAFF. The DNA sequence reads TGTGCCAGCAGCACGACAGGGGTCGGGGCTTTCTTT.